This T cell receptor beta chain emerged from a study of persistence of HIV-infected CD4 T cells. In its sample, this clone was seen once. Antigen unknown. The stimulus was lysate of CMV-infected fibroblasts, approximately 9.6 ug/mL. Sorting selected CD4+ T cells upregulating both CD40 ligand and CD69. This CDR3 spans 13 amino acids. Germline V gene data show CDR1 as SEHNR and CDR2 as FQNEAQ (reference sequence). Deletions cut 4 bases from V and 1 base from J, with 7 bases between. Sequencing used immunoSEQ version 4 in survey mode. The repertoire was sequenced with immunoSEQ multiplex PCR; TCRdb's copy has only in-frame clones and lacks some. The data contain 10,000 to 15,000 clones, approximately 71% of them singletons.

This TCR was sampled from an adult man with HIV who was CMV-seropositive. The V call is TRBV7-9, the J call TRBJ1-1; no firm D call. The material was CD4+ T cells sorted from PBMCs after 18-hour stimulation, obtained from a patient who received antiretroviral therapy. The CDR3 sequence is CASSYQENTEAFF. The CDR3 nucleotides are TGTGCCAGCAGCTACCAGGAGAACACTGAAGCTTTCTTT.